This T cell receptor (beta chain) was identified during a study of response to subunit inactivated influenza vaccine. Study results and caveats: The authors offered the suggestion that each seasonal influenza vaccination recruits few new T cells.

TCRdb processed the RT-PCR reads anew with MiXCR; each CDR3 protein has one entry. The sample includes approximately 530,000 distinct CDR3 sequences, approximately 7.3% seen only once; the top ten take around 12%. Comments on this clonotype: Its antigen is still unknown.

The V end was cut by 0 bases, the J end by 5 bases, with 6 bases between. This CDR3 has 13 amino acids. CDR1 and CDR2 (germline): ENHRY, SYGVKD. Sequenced here: PBMCs from blood, sampled around 25 months after vaccination. The receptor's source is a man aged 45 to 75 who received an inactivated influenza vaccine. The rearrangement uses TRBV10-3 and TRBJ2-3; D is unresolved. CDR3 DNA sequence: TGTGCCATCAGTGAGTCGGCCTTAGATACGCAGTATTTT. Protein product: CAISESALDTQYF.